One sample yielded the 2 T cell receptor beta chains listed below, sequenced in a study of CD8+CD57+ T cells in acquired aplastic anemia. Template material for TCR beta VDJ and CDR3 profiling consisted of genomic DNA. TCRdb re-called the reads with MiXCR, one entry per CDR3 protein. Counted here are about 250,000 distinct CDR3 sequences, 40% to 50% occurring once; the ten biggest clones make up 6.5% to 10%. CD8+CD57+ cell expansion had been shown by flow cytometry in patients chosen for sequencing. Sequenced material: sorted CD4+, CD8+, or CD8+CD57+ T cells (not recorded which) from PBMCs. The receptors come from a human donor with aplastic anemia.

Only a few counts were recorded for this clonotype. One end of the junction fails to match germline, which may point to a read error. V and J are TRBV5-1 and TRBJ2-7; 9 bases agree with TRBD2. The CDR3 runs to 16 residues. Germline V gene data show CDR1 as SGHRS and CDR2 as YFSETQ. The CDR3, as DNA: TGCGCCAGCGGCTTGGCGGGTAGCGGGAGAGGGTACGAGCAGTACTTC. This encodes CASGLAGSGRGYEQYF.

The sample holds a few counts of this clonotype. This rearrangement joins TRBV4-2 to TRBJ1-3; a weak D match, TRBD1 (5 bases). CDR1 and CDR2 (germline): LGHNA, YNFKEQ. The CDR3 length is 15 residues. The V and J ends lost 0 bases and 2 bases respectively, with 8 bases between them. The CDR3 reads CASSQETGAGNTIYF. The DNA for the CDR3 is TGTGCCAGCAGCCAAGAAACGGGGGCTGGAAACACCATATATTTT.